This passage covers 5 T cell receptor beta chains from one sample sequenced in a study of cytomegalovirus exposure and HLA in healthy donors. Vbeta (60) and Jbeta (13) primers were used in the PCR. Some clones are missing from TCRdb's copy, which holds only in-frame ones; the method was immunoSEQ multiplex PCR. The data show 100,000 or so clones, over 60% seen once. The specimen was PBMCs. The receptors stem from a female donor in good health and CMV-seropositive.

This sequence joins TRBV10-1 and TRBJ2-7, with TRBD2 as a possible D gene (5 bases). The length of the CDR3 is 12 residues. Germline CDR1 WNHNN, CDR2 SYGVQD (reference sequence). Trimming removed 4 bases from V and 4 bases from J, with 8 bases in between. DNA for the CDR3: TGCGCCAGCAGTGCGGGGAGTTACGAGCAGTACTTC. Translated, it gives CASSAGSYEQYF.

This clone was detected only once. The rearrangement joins TRBV4-2 to TRBJ1-6, with 9 bases that match TRBD1. V dropped 0 bases and J dropped 8; count of bases not matched to a gene: 5. Germline assignment: CDR1 LGHNA and CDR2 YNFKEQ. The CDR3 has 16 amino acids. For the CDR3, the DNA is TGTGCCAGCAGCCAAGATCCGGGACAGGGTCATTCACCCCTCCACTTT. Translated: CASSQDPGQGHSPLHF.

J is TRBJ2-5 and V is TRBV30, with a tentative D call TRBD1 (5 bases). The germline CDR1 and CDR2 sequences are GTSNPN and SVGIG (reference sequence). V was pared by 3 bases and J by 5 bases, with 13 bases between. This CDR3 spans 13 amino acids. The CDR3 sequence: CAWSQGIPETQYF. CDR3 DNA: TGTGCCTGGAGCCAGGGAATTCCGGAGACCCAGTACTTC.

The chain uses TRBV5-8 and TRBJ1-4; D not certain. Trimming removed 4 bases at V and 8 bases at J, with 9 bases between. CDR1 is SGHTS and CDR2 is YDEGEE in the germline V gene. The CDR3 is 12 residues long. The CDR3 region is CASSRSFEKLFF. The CDR3 DNA follows: TGTGCCAGCAGCCGCAGTTTCGAAAAACTGTTTTTT.

The rearrangement links TRBV2 to TRBJ2-4, with D perhaps TRBD1 (6 bases). V lost 4 bases and J lost 5, with 15 bases in between. CDR3 length: 15 amino acids. Germline V lookup: CDR1 SNHLY, CDR2 FYNNEI. The CDR3 DNA reads as TGTGCCAGCAGTGGGACAGAACTAATACAAAACATTCAGTACTTC. Translated, it gives CASSGTELIQNIQYF.